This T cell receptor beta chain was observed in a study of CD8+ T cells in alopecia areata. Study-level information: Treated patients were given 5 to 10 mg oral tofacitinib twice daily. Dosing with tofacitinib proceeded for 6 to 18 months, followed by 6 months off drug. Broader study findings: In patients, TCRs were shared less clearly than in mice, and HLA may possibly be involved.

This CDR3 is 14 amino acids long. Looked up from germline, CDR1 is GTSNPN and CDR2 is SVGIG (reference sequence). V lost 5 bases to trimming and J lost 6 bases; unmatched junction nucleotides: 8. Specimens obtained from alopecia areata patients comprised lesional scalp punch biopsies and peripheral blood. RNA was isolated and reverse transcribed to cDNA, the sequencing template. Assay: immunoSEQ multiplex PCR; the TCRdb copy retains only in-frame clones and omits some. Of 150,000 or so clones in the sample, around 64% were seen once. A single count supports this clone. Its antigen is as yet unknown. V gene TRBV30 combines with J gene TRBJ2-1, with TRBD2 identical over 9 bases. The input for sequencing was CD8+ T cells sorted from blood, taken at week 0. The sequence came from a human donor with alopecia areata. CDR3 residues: CAWPASGAGNEQFF. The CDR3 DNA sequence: TGTGCCTGGCCCGCTAGCGGGGCCGGCAATGAGCAGTTCTTC.